Below, one T cell receptor (beta chain) is given with its context. Antigen specificity is unknown. This sample stems from a study of T cell repertoires in cytomegalovirus infection. Study information: Well-studied HLA-B-restricted CMV epitopes were used in the study alongside recently identified HLA-C-restricted ones. An indication of both CMV infection and matching HLA type came from public TCR beta signatures.

TCRdb re-called the reads with MiXCR, one entry per CDR3 protein. Of around 99,000 distinct CDR3 sequences listed, under 30% were seen once; the top ten hold around 80%. Regarding the study as a whole: Summed frequency of shared TCR beta families picked out CMV carriers who also had the relevant HLA. Clonotypes of TCR beta that were HLA-C-restricted and CMV-specific dominated the ex vivo response.

V dropped 2 bases and J dropped 3 bases, with 11 bases sitting between them. The CDR3 is made up of 14 amino acids. The germline V gene encodes CDR1 LNHDA and CDR2 SQIVND (reference sequence). The source was CD8+ T cells from cultured PBMCs, collected from culture after CMV antigen stimulation. The V gene is TRBV19, the J gene TRBJ2-7; possibly TRBD1 for D (6 bases). This clonotype originated in a human donor in good health (CMV status not recorded). Some clones in this sample may be carry-over from other donors' samples. The CDR3 sequence is CASSILGHFYEQYF. CDR3 nucleotides: TGTGCCAGTAGTATACTGGGACACTTCTACGAGCAGTACTTC.